These 2 T cell receptor beta chains share one sample of origin, sequenced in a study of blood T cells in healthy people across ages. With a J-beta primer mix and a sample-barcoded 5' primer, a second PCR ran about 7 to 12 cycles. TCRdb reanalysed the 5' RACE reads using MiXCR and keeps one entry per CDR3 protein. The sample holds hundreds of thousands of distinct CDR3 sequences; about 44% are singletons and the top ten take about an eighth. Sequencing was carried out using blood. Receptors originate from a man aged 30-40 years in good health.

The chain links TRBV25-1 to TRBJ2-3; 8 bases line up with TRBD1. Trimming at V came to 6 bases and at J to 0 bases, leaving 5 bases not matched to a gene. CDR1 and CDR2 (germline): MGHDK, SYGVNS. The CDR3 consists of 15 residues. The CDR3 DNA reads as TGTGCCAGCAGCGAGGGACAGGATAGCACAGATACGCAGTATTTT. Translated, it gives CASSEGQDSTDTQYF.

The chain recombines TRBV20-1 with TRBJ2-5; D ambiguous. Germline CDR1 and CDR2: DFQATT and SNEGSKA (reference sequence). The CDR3 has 12 amino acids. The CDR3 loop reads CSGPNSQETQYF. CDR3 in DNA: TGCAGCGGTCCTAACAGCCAAGAGACCCAGTACTTC.